The clone carrying this T cell receptor (beta chain) turned up a few times. Antigen unknown. CDR1 and CDR2 from the germline V gene are SGHRS and YFSETQ. V lost 1 base to trimming and J lost 0 bases; unmatched junction nucleotides: 6. The CDR3 is 17 residues long. This entry comes from a study of response to subunit inactivated influenza vaccine. Findings and limits, study-wide: New T cells are recruited in small numbers by each seasonal influenza vaccination, according to the authors' suggestion.

TCRdb re-called the RT-PCR reads through MiXCR, storing one row per CDR3 protein. The sample holds approximately 290,000 distinct CDR3 sequences; about 20% are singletons and the top ten take about a tenth. This clonotype was obtained from a man in his fifties or sixties who received an inactivated influenza vaccine. This chain uses TRBV5-1 with TRBJ1-3; 8 nucleotides line up with TRBD1. Sequences were derived from PBMCs from blood, sampled about 20 months after vaccination. Here the CDR3 DNA reads TGCGCCAGCAGCTTGCTTGCCGGGACAGGCTCTGGAAACACCATATATTTT. This sequence encodes CASSLLAGTGSGNTIYF.